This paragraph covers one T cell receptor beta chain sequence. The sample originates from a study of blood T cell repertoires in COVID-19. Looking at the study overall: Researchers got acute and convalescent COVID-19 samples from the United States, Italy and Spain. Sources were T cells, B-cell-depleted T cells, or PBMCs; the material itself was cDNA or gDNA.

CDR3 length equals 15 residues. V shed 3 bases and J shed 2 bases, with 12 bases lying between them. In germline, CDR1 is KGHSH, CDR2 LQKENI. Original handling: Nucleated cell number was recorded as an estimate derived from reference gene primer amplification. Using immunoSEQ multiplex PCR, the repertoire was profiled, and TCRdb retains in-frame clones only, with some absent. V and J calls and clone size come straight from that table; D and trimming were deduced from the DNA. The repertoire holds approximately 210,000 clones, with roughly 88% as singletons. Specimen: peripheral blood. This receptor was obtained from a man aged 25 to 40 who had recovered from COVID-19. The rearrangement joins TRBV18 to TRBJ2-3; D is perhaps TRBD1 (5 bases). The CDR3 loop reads CASSPRQQITDTQYF. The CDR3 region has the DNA TGTGCCAGCTCACCCCGACAGCAAATCACAGATACGCAGTATTTT.